The TCR beta chain described here comes from a study of response to subunit inactivated influenza vaccine. MiXCR, applied by TCRdb to the RT-PCR reads, yields one record per CDR3 protein. Of a few hundred thousand distinct CDR3 sequences listed, 21% are singletons. As for this clonotype: Its antigen is not known.

The germline V and J ends were trimmed by 5 bases and 4 bases, with 11 bases remaining between them. This CDR3 is built from 13 residues. Germline V lookup: CDR1 MNHEY, CDR2 SMNVEV (reference sequence). Study observations and caveats: Authors proposed each seasonal influenza vaccination draws in few new T cells.

The sequencing used PBMCs from blood, collected less than 22 months after vaccination. The chain joins TRBV27 to TRBJ1-2; D not certain. This TCR was recovered from a man in his fifties or sixties who received an inactivated influenza vaccine. CDR3 residues: CASSQHGGYGYTF. The CDR3 DNA sequence: TGTGCCAGCAGTCAACATGGTGGCTATGGCTACACCTTC.